This T cell receptor (beta chain) stems from a study of shared clonotypes between healthy human individuals. On this clone: Its antigen remains unidentified. Other DNA sequences in the sample encode the same CDR3.

General study points: Among donors, the sharing of clonotypes was expected to be influenced by sequencing depth. Sharing across four donors was highest in naive CD4 (around 5%) and lowest in memory CD8 (approximately 0.4%).

Only in-frame clones appear in the TCRdb table, and some are missing; sequencing was by immunoSEQ multiplex PCR. The sample consists of about 1 million clones, roughly 74% of them appearing once. Looked up from germline, CDR1 is LNHDA and CDR2 is SQIVND (reference sequence). The CDR3 has 13 residues. V was trimmed by 4 bases and J by 1 base, leaving 7 bases between them. CD4+ cells were split into CD45RA+ naive and CD45RA-negative memory subsets. V usage is TRBV19 and J usage is TRBJ1-1; no clear D. Sequencing input: memory CD4+ T cells from PBMCs. This sample's subset: CD45RA-negative fraction. This receptor was identified in a man between 18 and 29 years old in good health. Some clones in this sample may be carry-over from other donors' samples. The CDR3 coding sequence is TGTGCCAGTAGTACCACAGCGAACACTGAAGCTTTCTTT. This sequence encodes CASSTTANTEAFF.